A single T cell receptor beta chain is shown here with its context. What it binds is not known. This sample is drawn from a study of shared clonotypes between healthy human individuals. Across the whole study: The study enrolled a couple of women and a few men aged 18 to 49.

The germline V gene has CDR1 LNHDA and CDR2 SQIVND (reference sequence). The CDR3 consists of 15 residues. V lost 1 base, J lost 6 bases, and 7 bases stayed unmatched. Naive-designated CD8 cells lacked CD45RO, were positively enriched for CCR7, and omitted terminally differentiated effector memory CD45RA+ cells. The material for each subset, its genomic DNA, was split evenly across several immunoSEQ plates. Assay used: immunoSEQ multiplex PCR; TCRdb lists only in-frame clones, some missing. The table lists some 2 million clones, about 95% of them singletons. Study-wide findings and caveats: For naive CD4 cells, 4% to 5% of clonotypes were shared across a few donors.

Material: naive CD8+ T cells sorted from blood. The sequence derives from a man between 18 and 35 years old in good health. This sequence joins TRBV19 and TRBJ1-1; 8 bases agree with TRBD1. CDR3 sequence (DNA): TGTGCCAGTAGTATAGGGACAGGGTTGGGCGCTGAAGCTTTCTTT. It is translated as CASSIGTGLGAEAFF.